Listed below are T cell receptor beta chains from one sample, sequenced in a study of shared clonotypes between healthy human individuals. Sequencing was performed with immunoSEQ multiplex PCR; in TCRdb, only in-frame clones are kept and a portion is missing. The sample gives about 2.1 million clones, 93% of which show up once; around 1.7% is in the top ten. The sample comprised naive CD8+ T cells from PBMCs. Source of these receptors: a man aged 18 to 29 in good health. Some clones in this sample may be carry-over from other donors' samples. CDR3s include the opening cysteine and the closing phenylalanine or tryptophan. A D gene is named only where the DNA matches it firmly. Clone size is stated in some rows and not others, as once, few, many or a class when expanded.

d_gene	v_gene	abundance	j_gene	CDR3nt	CDR3aa
-	TRBV4-3	-	TRBJ1-2	TGCGCCAGCAGCCAACAGGGGATTAACTATGGCTACACCTTC	CASSQQGINYGYTF
TRBD1	TRBV6-6	-	TRBJ1-4	TGTGCCAGCAGTCACGGGACAGCGGACGGTGAAAAACTGTTTTTT	CASSHGTADGEKLFF
-	TRBV15	-	TRBJ2-3	TGTGCCACCAGCGCCGAGGGGAGTCGGGCCACAGATACGCAGTATTTT	CATSAEGSRATDTQYF
-	TRBV7-9	-	TRBJ1-1	TGTGCCAGCAGCGTCAACAGGGACCTGAACACTGAAGCTTTCTTT	CASSVNRDLNTEAFF
TRBD1	TRBV7-8	-	TRBJ2-7	TGTGCCAGCAGCGGCCGGGACAGAAATTTTTACGAGCAGTACTTC	CASSGRDRNFYEQYF
TRBD1	TRBV7-9	-	TRBJ2-1	TGTGCCAGCAGCTTAGAATCCACGACAGGGGGCGCCTACAATGAGCAGTTCTTC	CASSLESTTGGAYNEQFF
TRBD1	TRBV14	-	TRBJ2-7	TGTGCCAGCAGCCAGAGAGACAGGGTTCTTGATGAGCAGTACTTC	CASSQRDRVLDEQYF
-	TRBV29-1	-	TRBJ1-1	TGCAGCGTTGAAGATAAGCGGACGGCGAACACTGAAGCTTTCTTT	CSVEDKRTANTEAFF
-	TRBV27	-	TRBJ1-5	TGTGCCAGCAGTTTCTTCTGGGGTCAGCCCCAGCATTTT	CASSFFWGQPQHF
TRBD2	TRBV19	once	TRBJ2-4	TGTGCCAGTAGTGTCTCTAGCGGGAGTATCGAGCCGGCCAAAAACATTCAGTACTTC	CASSVSSGSIEPAKNIQYF
TRBD1	TRBV19	-	TRBJ2-1	TGTGCCAGTAGTACGAGACAGGGGGTTCGCGACAATGAGCAGTTCTTC	CASSTRQGVRDNEQFF
-	TRBV6-5	-	TRBJ1-5	TGTGCCAGCAGTTCCCTCGGGGGGCCCCAGCATTTT	CASSSLGGPQHF
-	TRBV13	-	TRBJ2-1	TGTGCCAGCAGCTCCCAAGGGAACCAGCGGGCCTCCTACAATGAGCAGTTCTTC	CASSSQGNQRASYNEQFF
TRBD2	TRBV27	once	TRBJ2-1	TGTGCCAGCAGTTCTATTGGAGGTGGGCGGGGGGACAATGAGCAGTTCTTC	CASSSIGGGRGDNEQFF